The rows below give T cell receptor beta chains drawn from one sample of a study of T cells after yellow fever vaccination. TCRdb re-called the 5' RACE reads with MiXCR, one entry per CDR3 protein. This sample yields about 580,000 distinct CDR3 sequences, of which about 17% are seen a single time; around a sixth belongs to the top ten. Source: PBMCs, taken 5 days after the first yellow fever vaccination. The receptors shown here come from a man in his late teens or twenties who received the YFV17D yellow fever vaccine. CDR3s include the opening cysteine and the closing phenylalanine or tryptophan. Each record gives: CDR3 protein, V gene, J gene.

CDR3 protein: CASSIRYNEQFF; V gene: TRBV12-3/TRBV12-4; J gene: TRBJ2-1
CDR3 protein: CATSRVTLNTGELFF; V gene: TRBV15; J gene: TRBJ2-2
CDR3 protein: CASSYGAAGGTDTQYF; V gene: TRBV6-5; J gene: TRBJ2-3
CDR3 protein: CASSPRLAVGLTSTDTQYF; V gene: TRBV7-8; J gene: TRBJ2-3
CDR3 protein: CASSLASGLAGGGSYNEQFF; V gene: TRBV5-1; J gene: TRBJ2-1
CDR3 protein: CASSLVGTASGANVLTF; V gene: TRBV7-2; J gene: TRBJ2-6
CDR3 protein: CASASGGVTEAFF; V gene: TRBV5-1; J gene: TRBJ1-1
CDR3 protein: CASSVQGSYNEQFF; V gene: TRBV9; J gene: TRBJ2-1
CDR3 protein: CASSLLGQYYGYTF; V gene: TRBV7-2; J gene: TRBJ1-2
CDR3 protein: CASSLRARAYEQYF; V gene: TRBV4-3; J gene: TRBJ2-7
CDR3 protein: CASSLALPDTQYF; V gene: TRBV7-2; J gene: TRBJ2-3
CDR3 protein: CASSLRQGDGYTF; V gene: TRBV5-6; J gene: TRBJ1-2
CDR3 protein: CASSLDRAEEKLFF; V gene: TRBV5-1; J gene: TRBJ1-4
CDR3 protein: CASTSGTGIFGELFF; V gene: TRBV7-6; J gene: TRBJ2-2
CDR3 protein: CASSPYTRGTEAFF; V gene: TRBV18; J gene: TRBJ1-1
CDR3 protein: CASSLTGVGGDTQYF; V gene: TRBV7-3; J gene: TRBJ2-3